These 21 T cell receptor gamma chains were sequenced from one sample in a study of gamma-delta chains in newborns, infants, children. TCRdb re-called clones from the reads via CATT. The table includes over 800 gamma-chain clones, 55% to 60% detected once. The sample comprised blood. The receptors were gathered from a child who was a newborn, infant or young child, either healthy, febrile or measles-vaccinated (not recorded which).

The chain carries TRGV9 and TRGJP. The J gene is not listed in TCRdb, so it was assigned here from a DNA match to germline. CDR1 GITISATS and CDR2 ISYDGTV come from the germline V gene (reference sequence). V dropped 2 bases and J dropped 3; count of bases not matched to a gene: 4. The CDR3 spans 17 residues. The CDR3 coding sequence is TGTGCCTTGTGGGAGGAATCGCAAGAGTTGGGCAAAAAAATCAAGGTATTT. This translates into CALWEESQELGKKIKVF.

The chain joins TRGV2 to TRGJ1 or TRGJ2. The J gene was not available in TCRdb and was assigned here by matching the DNA to germline segments. The CDR3 consists of 11 residues. Losses at the gene ends were 4 bases for V and 8 bases for J; bases not matched to a gene: 5. Germline V CDR1 and CDR2: EGSNGY, YDSYNSKV. The CDR3 reads CATWEANKKLF. CDR3 in DNA: TGTGCCACCTGGGAGGCCAATAAGAAACTCTTT.

On this clone: With a far larger clone one base away, a read error is the likely cause. The rearrangement uses TRGV9 and TRGJP. CDR3 length equals 16 residues. The germline V gene encodes CDR1 GITISATS and CDR2 ISYDGTV (reference sequence). The CDR3 loop is CALWEVQESGKKIKVF. Here the CDR3 DNA reads TGTGCCTTGTGGGAGGTGCAAGAGTCGGGCAAAAAAATCAAGGTATTT.

On this clone: This may be a read error: a much more frequent sequence differs by one nucleotide. Additional DNA sequences in this sample encode the identical CDR3. The chain combines TRGV9 with TRGJP. The J gene is absent in TCRdb and was assigned here via DNA matching to germline. CDR3 length: 15 amino acids. V shed 4 bases, J shed 5 bases, and the junction held 2 bases outside the gene matches. Germline-derived CDR1 and CDR2 are GITISATS and ISYDGTV (reference sequence). Written as DNA, the CDR3 is TGTGCCTTGTGGGATGAAGAGTTGGGCAAAAAAATCAAGGTATTT. Translating gives CALWDEELGKKIKVF.

This clone turned up a few times. J is TRGJ1 or TRGJ2 and V is TRGV9. The CDR3 totals 10 residues. Germline V gene lookup returns CDR1 GITISATS and CDR2 ISYDGTV (reference sequence). The V gene end was trimmed by 0 bases and the J gene end by 11 bases; junction bases not matched to a gene: 1. The CDR3: CALWEVQKLF. CDR3 sequence (DNA): TGTGCCTTGTGGGAGGTGCAGAAACTCTTT.

The chain carries TRGV9 and TRGJP. TCRdb gives no J gene; it was assigned here by matching the DNA to germline. CDR1 and CDR2 from the germline V gene are GITISATS and ISYDGTV (reference sequence). The CDR3 is 15 amino acids. With 5 bases clipped from V and 4 bases from J, the junction kept 2 bases outside the gene matches. CDR3 in amino acids: CALWGQELGKKIKVF. CDR3 nucleotides: TGTGCCTTGTGGGGTCAAGAGTTGGGCAAAAAAATCAAGGTATTT.

This clone came up a few times. The chain uses TRGV3 and TRGJ1 or TRGJ2. The J gene, not given by TCRdb, was assigned here from a germline match of the nucleotide sequence. V lost 0 bases and J lost 5; bases outside the gene matches: 10. The CDR3 sequence is 15 residues long. The germline V gene encodes CDR1 VTNTFY and CDR2 YDVSTARD (reference sequence). CDR3 protein: CATWDRRGGNYKKLF. CDR3 coding DNA: TGTGCCACCTGGGACAGGCGGGGGGGAAATTATAAGAAACTCTTT.

As concerns this clone: The limits of the CDR3 on the DNA are not certain, so only TCRdb's listed CDR3 is given. The V gene call is TRGV9, and the J gene call is absent. The CDR3 is made up of 26 amino acids, end residues included. Germline V lookup: CDR1 GITISATS, CDR2 ISYDGTV (reference sequence). The CDR3 reads CACDTVLGETTWDTRQMFFGTGIKLF.

In regard to this clone: A far larger clone is one nucleotide away, so this likely arose from a read error. Other DNA variants within this sample encode the same CDR3. V and J are TRGV9 and TRGJP. The J gene, missing from TCRdb, was assigned here through DNA to germline matching. V shed 0 bases and J 6 bases; nucleotides not matched to a gene: 2. This CDR3 is built from 16 residues. The germline V gene encodes CDR1 GITISATS and CDR2 ISYDGTV (reference sequence). The CDR3: CALWEVLELGKKIKVF. Here the CDR3 DNA reads TGTGCCTTGTGGGAGGTGCTAGAGTTGGGCAAAAAAATCAAGGTATTT.

About this clone: Other DNA sequences in this sample translate to the same CDR3. The gene calls are TRGV9 and TRGJP. In the absence of a J gene in TCRdb, the DNA was matched to germline to assign it here. V gave up 3 bases and J gave up 2 bases; unmatched junction bases: 4. The CDR3 length is 17 residues. CDR1 GITISATS and CDR2 ISYDGTV come from the germline V gene (reference sequence). In nucleotides, the CDR3 is TGTGCCTTGTGGGAGCCCCGGCAAGAGTTGGGCAAAAAAATCAAGGTATTT. Amino acids: CALWEPRQELGKKIKVF.

The CDR3 coding sequence is TGTGCCTTGTGGGCCCAACAAGAGTTGGGCAAAAAAATCAAGGTATTT. Its protein product is CALWAQQELGKKIKVF. The rearrangement joins TRGV9 to TRGJP. Here the J gene came from matching the DNA to germline, since TCRdb omits it. Trimming cost V 5 bases and J 4 bases; bases outside gene matches: 5. The CDR3 has 16 residues. Germline-derived CDR1 and CDR2 are GITISATS and ISYDGTV (reference sequence).

As concerns this clone: Other DNA sequences within the sample encode an identical CDR3. The chain recombines TRGV9 with TRGJP. The J gene, left out of TCRdb, was set here by checking the DNA against germline. The CDR3 has 16 amino acids. The ends lost 2 bases at V and 4 bases at J; junction bases unmatched: 2. Germline V CDR1 and CDR2: GITISATS, ISYDGTV (reference sequence). This CDR3 is CALWEGQELGKKIKVF. The DNA for the CDR3 is TGTGCCTTGTGGGAGGGCCAAGAGTTGGGCAAAAAAATCAAGGTATTT.

Points on this clone: Other DNA sequences in the same sample also yield this CDR3. The chain couples TRGV9 to TRGJP. The J gene is absent in TCRdb and was assigned here via DNA matching to germline. J was trimmed by 7 bases and V by 0 bases; bases with no gene match: 6. Germline CDR1 GITISATS, CDR2 ISYDGTV (reference sequence). The length of the CDR3 is 17 residues. CDR3 nucleotide sequence: TGTGCCTTGTGGGAGGTGCAAAGGGAGTTGGGCAAAAAAATCAAGGTATTT. Its protein is CALWEVQRELGKKIKVF.

This clone came up once. V and J are TRGV9 and TRGJ1 or TRGJ2. Because TCRdb records no J gene, it was assigned here through a match of the DNA to germline. The V segment lost 0 bases and the J segment 9 bases; nucleotides outside the gene matches: 8. The germline V gene has CDR1 GITISATS and CDR2 ISYDGTV (reference sequence). The CDR3 runs to 13 residues. The chain's CDR3 is CALWEVHEAKKLF. The CDR3 region has the DNA TGTGCCTTGTGGGAGGTGCATGAGGCTAAGAAACTCTTT.

The chain links TRGV9 to TRGJP. TCRdb does not report a J gene; here it was assigned by matching the DNA to germline references. Germline V gives CDR1 GITISATS, CDR2 ISYDGTV (reference sequence). This CDR3 has 17 residues. With 2 bases clipped from V and 4 bases from J, the junction kept 5 bases outside the gene matches. The CDR3 coding sequence is TGTGCCTTGTGGGAGGCCGAACAAGAGTTGGGCAAAAAAATCAAGGTATTT. Translation: CALWEAEQELGKKIKVF.

Only a few counts were recorded for this clone. The protein recorded in TCRdb matches a much larger clone and deviates from this DNA's translation at residue 6, suggesting a read error; the protein here is obtained by translating the DNA. The chain carries TRGV9 and TRGJP. Here the J gene came from matching the DNA to germline, since TCRdb omits it. V trimming: 3 bases; J trimming: 7 bases; junction bases outside the gene matches: 3. CDR3 length equals 15 residues. The germline gives CDR1 GITISATS, CDR2 ISYDGTV (reference sequence). As DNA, the CDR3 is TGTGCCTTGTGGGAGTTGGAGTTGGGCAAAAAAATCAAGGTATTT. It encodes CALWELELGKKIKVF.

The rearrangement joins TRGV8 to TRGJP2. The J gene, left out of TCRdb, was set here by checking the DNA against germline. The CDR3 covers 15 residues. The germline gives CDR1 VENAVY, CDR2 YDSYNSRV. Germline trimming cut 0 bases from V and 3 bases from J; bases unmatched to any gene: 4. The CDR3 sequence is CATWDRPGSDWIKTF. The CDR3 nucleotides read TGTGCCACCTGGGATAGGCCGGGTAGTGATTGGATCAAGACGTTT.

The chain recombines TRGV9 with TRGJP. The J gene is absent in TCRdb and was assigned here via DNA matching to germline. The CDR3 has 13 residues. V dropped 0 bases and J dropped 19; count of bases not matched to a gene: 6. Looked up from germline, CDR1 is GITISATS and CDR2 is ISYDGTV (reference sequence). In DNA form, the CDR3 reads TGTGCCTTGTGGGAGGTGGTTTGGAAAATCAAGGTATTT. It codes for CALWEVVWKIKVF.

On this clone: The sample has other DNA sequences that encode this CDR3 too. The chain couples TRGV9 to TRGJP. The J gene, absent from TCRdb, was called here by matching the DNA to germline. Trimming removed 0 bases from V and 5 bases from J; junction bases left unmatched: 4. This CDR3 comprises 17 residues. CDR1 is GITISATS and CDR2 is ISYDGTV in the germline V gene (reference sequence). This CDR3 is CALWEVQKELGKKIKVF. The CDR3 nucleotides are TGTGCCTTGTGGGAGGTGCAAAAAGAGTTGGGCAAAAAAATCAAGGTATTT.

A word on this clone: In the same sample, other DNA sequences code for this CDR3. The rearrangement links TRGV9 to TRGJP. Since TCRdb gives no J gene, matching the DNA to germline was used here to assign it. The CDR3 runs to 17 residues. The germline gives CDR1 GITISATS, CDR2 ISYDGTV (reference sequence). The ends lost 1 base at V and 5 bases at J; junction bases unmatched: 5. This CDR3 reads CALWEVQEELGKKIKVF. For the CDR3, the DNA is TGTGCCTTGTGGGAGGTCCAGGAAGAGTTGGGCAAAAAAATCAAGGTATTT.

The rearrangement uses TRGV9 and TRGJ1 or TRGJ2. In the absence of a J gene in TCRdb, the DNA was matched to germline to assign it here. The CDR3 runs 12 residues. The V segment lost 5 bases and the J segment 2 bases; nucleotides outside the gene matches: 3. Germline assignment: CDR1 GITISATS and CDR2 ISYDGTV (reference sequence). CDR3 protein: CALWGYYYKKLF. CDR3 DNA sequence: TGTGCCTTGTGGGGCTATTATTATAAGAAACTCTTT.